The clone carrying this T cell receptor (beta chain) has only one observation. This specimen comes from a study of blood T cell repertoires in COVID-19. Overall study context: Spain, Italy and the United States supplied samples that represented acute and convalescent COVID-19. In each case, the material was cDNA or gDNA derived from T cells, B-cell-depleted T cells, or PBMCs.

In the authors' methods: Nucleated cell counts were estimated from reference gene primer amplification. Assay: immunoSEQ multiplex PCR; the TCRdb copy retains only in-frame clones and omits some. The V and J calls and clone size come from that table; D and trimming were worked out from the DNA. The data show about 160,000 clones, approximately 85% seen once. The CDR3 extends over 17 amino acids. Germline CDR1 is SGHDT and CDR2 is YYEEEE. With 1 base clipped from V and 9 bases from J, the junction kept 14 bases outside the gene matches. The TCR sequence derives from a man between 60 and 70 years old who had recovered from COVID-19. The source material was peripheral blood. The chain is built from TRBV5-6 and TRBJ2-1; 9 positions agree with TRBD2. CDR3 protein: CASSLRVRRGGLGEQFF. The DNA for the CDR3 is TGTGCCAGCAGCTTGCGGGTGAGGCGGGGGGGCCTAGGTGAGCAGTTCTTC.